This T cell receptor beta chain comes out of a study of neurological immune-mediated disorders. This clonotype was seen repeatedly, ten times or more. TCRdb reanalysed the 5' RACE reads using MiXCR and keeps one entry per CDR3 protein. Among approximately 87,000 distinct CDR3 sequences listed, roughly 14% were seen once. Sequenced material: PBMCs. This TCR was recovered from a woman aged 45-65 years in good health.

For the CDR3, the DNA is TGTGCCAGCAAGCGACAGGGGGCCGGCACCGGGGAGCTGTTTTTT. It translates to CASKRQGAGTGELFF. This chain uses TRBV2 with TRBJ2-2, with TRBD1 matching over 10 bases. V lost 7 bases, J lost 4 bases, and 6 bases stayed unmatched. Germline V CDR1 and CDR2: SNHLY, FYNNEI. This CDR3 spans 15 amino acids.